Reported below is one T cell receptor (beta chain). Its antigen is currently unknown. An end of the junction differs from the germline gene, which may be a read error. The CDR3 totals 16 residues. CDR1 and CDR2 (germline): GTSNPN, SVGIG (reference sequence). The PCR contained 60 Vbeta and 13 Jbeta primers. The table came from immunoSEQ multiplex PCR; TCRdb's copy has only in-frame clones and leaves some out. The sample holds roughly 150,000 clones, under 90% seen once. These data come from a study of cytomegalovirus exposure and HLA in healthy donors. Notes on the study in general: In a later analysis, 15,000 to 20,000 TCR beta sequences were associated with HLA alleles at 0.05 false discovery rate. The authors confirmed in vitro that a few CMV-associated chains were specific for CMV antigens.

Material for sequencing was PBMCs. The sequence was collected from a male donor in good health and CMV-seronegative. The chain links TRBV30 to TRBJ1-3; 7 nucleotides agree with TRBD1. The CDR3 spells CAWRTGISFAGNAIYF. The CDR3 region has the DNA TGTGCCTGGAGGACAGGGATTTCATTCGCTGGAAACGCCATATATTTT.